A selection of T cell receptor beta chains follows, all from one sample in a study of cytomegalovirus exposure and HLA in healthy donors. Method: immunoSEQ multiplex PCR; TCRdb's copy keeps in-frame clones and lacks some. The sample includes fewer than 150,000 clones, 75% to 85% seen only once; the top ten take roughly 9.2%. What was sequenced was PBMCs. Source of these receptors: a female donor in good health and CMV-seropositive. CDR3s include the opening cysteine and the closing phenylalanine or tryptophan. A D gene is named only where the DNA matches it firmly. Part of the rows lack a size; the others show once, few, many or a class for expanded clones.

CDR3 protein: CAWIPGQGYEQYF; CDR3 DNA: TGTGCCTGGATCCCGGGACAGGGATATGAGCAGTACTTC; V gene: TRBV30; D gene: TRBD1; clone size: few; J gene: TRBJ2-7
CDR3 protein: CASSYLAGSQETQYF; CDR3 DNA: TGTGCCAGCAGCTATCTAGCGGGATCACAAGAGACCCAGTACTTC; V gene: TRBV5-4; D gene: TRBD2; clone size: once; J gene: TRBJ2-5
CDR3 protein: CASSQDLNQPQHF; CDR3 DNA: TGTGCCAGCAGCCAAGACCTAAATCAGCCCCAGCATTTT; V gene: TRBV4-2; D gene: .; clone size: .; J gene: TRBJ1-5
CDR3 protein: CASSLWGAYEQYF; CDR3 DNA: TGTGCCAGCAGCTTGTGGGGGGCCTACGAGCAGTACTTC; V gene: TRBV11-2; D gene: .; clone size: .; J gene: TRBJ2-7
CDR3 protein: CASSLVTANEKLFF; CDR3 DNA: TGTGCCAGCAGCTTAGTGACAGCGAATGAAAAACTGTTTTTT; V gene: TRBV11-2; D gene: .; clone size: .; J gene: TRBJ1-4
CDR3 protein: CSVRTTGNEQYF; CDR3 DNA: TGCAGCGTTCGGACAACAGGGAACGAGCAGTACTTC; V gene: TRBV29-1; D gene: .; clone size: .; J gene: TRBJ2-7
CDR3 protein: CASSFLAGGTTGELFF; CDR3 DNA: TGTGCCAGCAGTTTTCTAGCGGGGGGGACAACCGGGGAGCTGTTTTTT; V gene: TRBV11-2; D gene: TRBD2; clone size: few; J gene: TRBJ2-2
CDR3 protein: CAISESEAGGKNGYTF; CDR3 DNA: TGTGCCATCAGTGAGTCGGAGGCAGGGGGCAAGAATGGCTACACCTTC; V gene: TRBV10-3; D gene: TRBD1; clone size: .; J gene: TRBJ1-2
CDR3 protein: CASSDKRGNQPQHF; CDR3 DNA: TGTGCCAGTAGCGACAAGAGGGGCAATCAGCCCCAGCATTTT; V gene: TRBV19; D gene: .; clone size: .; J gene: TRBJ1-5
CDR3 protein: CASSFDRSYGYTF; CDR3 DNA: TGTGCCAGCAGCTTTGACAGAAGCTATGGCTACACCTTC; V gene: TRBV5-4; D gene: .; clone size: .; J gene: TRBJ1-2
CDR3 protein: CASSYLRGAGNTIYF; CDR3 DNA: TGTGCCAGCAGTTACCTCAGGGGAGCCGGAAACACCATATATTTT; V gene: TRBV6-6; D gene: .; clone size: .; J gene: TRBJ1-3
CDR3 protein: CASRLPSRGRPTQYF; CDR3 DNA: TGTGCAAGTCGCTTACCATCCCGTGGGAGGCCGACCCAGTACTTC; V gene: TRBV12-2; D gene: .; clone size: .; J gene: TRBJ2-5
CDR3 protein: CASSFGTNSPLHF; CDR3 DNA: TGTGCCAGCAGCTTCGGTACTAATTCACCCCTCCACTTT; V gene: TRBV5-6; D gene: .; clone size: once; J gene: TRBJ1-6
CDR3 protein: CASSLGDRSSPLHF; CDR3 DNA: TGCGCCAGCAGCCTCGGGGACAGATCTTCACCCCTCCACTTT; V gene: TRBV4-3; D gene: TRBD1; clone size: few; J gene: TRBJ1-6
CDR3 protein: CAWKVSSAEAFF; CDR3 DNA: TGTGCCTGGAAAGTATCTAGCGCGGAAGCTTTCTTT; V gene: TRBV30; D gene: .; clone size: few; J gene: TRBJ1-1
CDR3 protein: CASSLEGLGNQPQHF; CDR3 DNA: TGCGCCAGCAGCTTGGAGGGGTTGGGCAATCAGCCCCAGCATTTT; V gene: TRBV5-1; D gene: .; clone size: .; J gene: TRBJ1-5
CDR3 protein: CASSPFDSSTNEKLFF; CDR3 DNA: TGTGCCAGCTCACCCTTTGACTCTTCAACTAATGAAAAACTGTTTTTT; V gene: TRBV18; D gene: .; clone size: .; J gene: TRBJ1-4
CDR3 protein: CASSAHQGYQNTIYF; CDR3 DNA: TGTGCCAGCAGCGCACACCAGGGGTATCAGAACACCATATATTTT; V gene: TRBV9; D gene: .; clone size: .; J gene: TRBJ1-3
CDR3 protein: CAGGTPNYGYTF; CDR3 DNA: TGTGCCGGGGGGACGCCTAACTATGGCTACACCTTC; V gene: TRBV6-6; D gene: .; clone size: .; J gene: TRBJ1-2
CDR3 protein: CASSILGGGLFF; CDR3 DNA: TGTGCCAGCAGTATACTAGGGGGGGGACTGTTTTTT; V gene: TRBV6-5; D gene: .; clone size: .; J gene: TRBJ1-4
CDR3 protein: CASGETGSRTPLHF; CDR3 DNA: TGCGCCAGCGGAGAGACAGGCTCTAGGACACCCCTCCACTTT; V gene: TRBV10-2; D gene: .; clone size: .; J gene: TRBJ1-6
CDR3 protein: CASSQDRGYGYTF; CDR3 DNA: TGTGCCAGCAGCCAGGACAGGGGTTATGGCTACACCTTC; V gene: TRBV5-4; D gene: TRBD1; clone size: .; J gene: TRBJ1-2
CDR3 protein: CASPPPGQGNTGELFF; CDR3 DNA: TGTGCCAGCCCCCCCCCGGGACAGGGGAACACCGGGGAGCTGTTTTTT; V gene: TRBV28; D gene: TRBD1; clone size: .; J gene: TRBJ2-2
CDR3 protein: CASSQSPGVGEKLFF; CDR3 DNA: TGCGCCAGCAGCCAAAGCCCGGGGGTCGGGGAAAAACTGTTTTTT; V gene: TRBV4-3; D gene: .; clone size: .; J gene: TRBJ1-4
CDR3 protein: CASSLAPRVANEQFF; CDR3 DNA: TGTGCCAGCAGCTTAGCGCCTAGAGTAGCCAATGAGCAGTTCTTC; V gene: TRBV7-2; D gene: .; clone size: .; J gene: TRBJ2-1
CDR3 protein: CASSALVASETQYF; CDR3 DNA: TGTGCCAGCAGCGCCTTGGTAGCGTCGGAGACCCAGTACTTC; V gene: TRBV9; D gene: .; clone size: once; J gene: TRBJ2-5
CDR3 protein: CASSLGQVFTDTQYF; CDR3 DNA: TGTGCCAGCAGCTTGGGACAGGTCTTCACAGATACGCAGTATTTT; V gene: TRBV7-3; D gene: TRBD1; clone size: .; J gene: TRBJ2-3
CDR3 protein: CASSLTTGTGELFF; CDR3 DNA: TGTGCCAGCAGCCTGACGACGGGTACCGGGGAGCTGTTTTTT; V gene: TRBV7-6; D gene: .; clone size: once; J gene: TRBJ2-2
CDR3 protein: CASSQSHLTGNTEAFF; CDR3 DNA: TGTGCCAGCAGCCAATCACATCTGACAGGGAACACTGAAGCTTTCTTT; V gene: TRBV14; D gene: .; clone size: .; J gene: TRBJ1-1
CDR3 protein: CASKKQGLGEKLFF; CDR3 DNA: TGTGCCAGCAAAAAACAGGGGTTGGGTGAAAAACTGTTTTTT; V gene: TRBV27; D gene: TRBD1; clone size: .; J gene: TRBJ1-4
CDR3 protein: CASSPSPGGKLFF; CDR3 DNA: TGTGCCAGCAGTCCCTCCCCAGGGGGAAAACTGTTTTTT; V gene: TRBV6-5; D gene: TRBD1; clone size: few; J gene: TRBJ1-4
CDR3 protein: CASLPTNPGLASSEQYF; CDR3 DNA: TGCGCCAGCCTACCGACTAATCCGGGACTAGCTTCCAGCGAGCAGTACTTC; V gene: TRBV10-1; D gene: TRBD2; clone size: .; J gene: TRBJ2-7
CDR3 protein: CASSLRSTTNEKLFF; CDR3 DNA: TGTGCCAGCAGCTTGCGATCTACAACTAATGAAAAACTGTTTTTT; V gene: TRBV5-4; D gene: .; clone size: once; J gene: TRBJ1-4
CDR3 protein: CASSLNGQGDEQFF; CDR3 DNA: TGTGCTAGCAGCTTAAATGGACAGGGAGATGAGCAGTTCTTC; V gene: TRBV7-7; D gene: TRBD1; clone size: .; J gene: TRBJ2-1
CDR3 protein: CASSPRQANTEAFF; CDR3 DNA: TGTGCCAGCAGCCCCCGGCAGGCGAACACTGAAGCTTTCTTT; V gene: TRBV9; D gene: .; clone size: .; J gene: TRBJ1-1
CDR3 protein: CASSPHRRAGYEQYF; CDR3 DNA: TGTGCCAGCAGTCCGCATAGGAGGGCAGGGTACGAGCAGTACTTC; V gene: TRBV6-5; D gene: .; clone size: .; J gene: TRBJ2-7
CDR3 protein: CASSPLGLAGTTDTQYF; CDR3 DNA: TGTGCCAGCAGTCCCTTGGGCCTAGCGGGGACGACAGATACGCAGTATTTT; V gene: TRBV28; D gene: TRBD2; clone size: .; J gene: TRBJ2-3
CDR3 protein: CASSPLAGGTDTQYF; CDR3 DNA: TGCGCCAGCAGCCCACTAGCGGGGGGCACAGATACGCAGTATTTT; V gene: TRBV5-1; D gene: TRBD2; clone size: .; J gene: TRBJ2-3
CDR3 protein: CASSVSSSGYTGELFF; CDR3 DNA: TGTGCCAGCAGCGTAAGTTCTAGCGGTTACACCGGGGAGCTGTTTTTT; V gene: TRBV9; D gene: TRBD2; clone size: .; J gene: TRBJ2-2
CDR3 protein: CASSSRENEKLFF; CDR3 DNA: TGTGCCAGTAGTTCGAGGGAAAATGAAAAACTGTTTTTT; V gene: TRBV19; D gene: .; clone size: .; J gene: TRBJ1-4